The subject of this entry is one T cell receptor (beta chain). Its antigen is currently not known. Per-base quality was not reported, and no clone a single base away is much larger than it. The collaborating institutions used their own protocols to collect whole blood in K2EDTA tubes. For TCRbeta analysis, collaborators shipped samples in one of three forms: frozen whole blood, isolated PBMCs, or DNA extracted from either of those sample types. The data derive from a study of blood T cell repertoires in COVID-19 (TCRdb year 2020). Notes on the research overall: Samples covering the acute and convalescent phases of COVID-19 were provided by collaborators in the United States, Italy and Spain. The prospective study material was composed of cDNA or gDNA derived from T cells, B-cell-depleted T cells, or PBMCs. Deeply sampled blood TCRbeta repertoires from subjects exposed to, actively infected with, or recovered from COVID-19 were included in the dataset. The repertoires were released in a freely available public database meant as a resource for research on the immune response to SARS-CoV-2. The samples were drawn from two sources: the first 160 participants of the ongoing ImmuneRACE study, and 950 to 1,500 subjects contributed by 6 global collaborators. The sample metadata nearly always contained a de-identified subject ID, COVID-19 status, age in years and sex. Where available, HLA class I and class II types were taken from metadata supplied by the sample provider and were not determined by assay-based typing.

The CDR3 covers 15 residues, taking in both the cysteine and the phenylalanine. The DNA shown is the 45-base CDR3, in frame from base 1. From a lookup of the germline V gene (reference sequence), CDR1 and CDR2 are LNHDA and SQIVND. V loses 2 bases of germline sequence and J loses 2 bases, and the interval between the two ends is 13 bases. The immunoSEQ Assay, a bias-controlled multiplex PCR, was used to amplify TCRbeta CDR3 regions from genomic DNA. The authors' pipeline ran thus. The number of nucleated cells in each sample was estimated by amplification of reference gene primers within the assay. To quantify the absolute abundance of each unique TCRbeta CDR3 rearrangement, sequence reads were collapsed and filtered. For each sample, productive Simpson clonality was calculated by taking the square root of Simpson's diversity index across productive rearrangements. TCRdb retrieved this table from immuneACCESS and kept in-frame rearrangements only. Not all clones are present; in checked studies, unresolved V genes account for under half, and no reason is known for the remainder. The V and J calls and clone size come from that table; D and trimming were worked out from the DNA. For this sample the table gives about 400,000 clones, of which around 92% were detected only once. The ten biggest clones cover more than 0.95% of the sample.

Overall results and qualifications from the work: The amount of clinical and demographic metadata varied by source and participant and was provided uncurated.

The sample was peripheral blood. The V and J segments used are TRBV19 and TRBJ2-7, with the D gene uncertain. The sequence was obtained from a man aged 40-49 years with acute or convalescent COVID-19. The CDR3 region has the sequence CASSIMFGGTYEQYF. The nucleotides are TGTGCCAGTAGTATAATGTTCGGCGGTACCTACGAGCAGTACTTC.